The 22 T cell receptor beta chains reported below all come from one sample, sequenced in a study of blood T cells in healthy people across ages. It was with a sample-barcoded 5' primer and a J-beta primer mix that a second PCR of roughly 7 to 12 cycles was run. From the 5' RACE reads, TCRdb called clonotypes with MiXCR, one entry per CDR3 protein. Among around 1.5 million distinct CDR3 sequences listed, 42% were seen once. Sequenced input: blood. The receptor source for this set is a woman under 30 in good health.

The chain joins TRBV20-1 to TRBJ2-5; D is possibly TRBD1 or TRBD2 (7 bases each). The V gene lost 8 bases and the J gene lost 1 base, with 17 bases spanning the gap. CDR3 length: 14 amino acids. CDR1 is DFQATT and CDR2 is SNEGSKA in the germline V gene (reference sequence). CDR3: CSPDQGGSQETQYF. As DNA, the CDR3 is TGCAGTCCAGATCAGGGGGGGTCCCAAGAGACCCAGTACTTC.

In DNA, the CDR3 is TGTGCCAGCAGTAGGGGAACCGAACTATACGAGCAGTACTTC. Translating gives CASSRGTELYEQYF. The chain joins TRBV6-2 or TRBV6-3 to TRBJ2-7, with TRBD1 as a possible D gene (5 bases). This CDR3 region has 14 residues. The V gene lost 5 bases and the J gene lost 4 bases, with 15 bases spanning the gap. Germline lookup yields CDR1 MNHEY and CDR2 SVGEGT.

This clonotype has a handful of counts. The V and J genes are TRBV24-1 and TRBJ1-5, with D uncertain. From germline, CDR1 is KGHDR and CDR2 SFDVKD. V shed 4 bases and J shed 4 bases, with 4 bases lying between them. The CDR3 covers 12 residues. CDR3 protein: CATSDRNQPQHF. Written as DNA, the CDR3 is TGTGCCACCAGTGACCGGAATCAGCCCCAGCATTTT.

This clonotype was counted between two and nine times. This chain links TRBV7-6 with TRBJ1-4; D remains ambiguous. The CDR3 is 14 residues long. V dropped 3 bases and J dropped 6 bases, with 11 bases sitting between them. The germline gives CDR1 SGHVS, CDR2 FNYEAQ. The CDR3 nucleotides read TGTGCCAGCAGCTTTGGAGGAGTGTATGAAAAACTGTTTTTT. Encoded protein: CASSFGGVYEKLFF.

V is TRBV6-5 and J is TRBJ2-1; D is perhaps TRBD2 (6 bases). The end of the DNA aligns better with TRBJ2-7, so the J call may be wrong. The germline CDR1 and CDR2 sequences are MNHEY and SVGAGI. The CDR3 loop spans 15 amino acids. CDR3 sequence: CASIKLSGSYNEQYF. CDR3 sequence (DNA): TGTGCCAGCATCAAACTTAGCGGATCCTACAATGAGCAGTACTTC.

The rearrangement uses TRBV7-9 and TRBJ1-4, with a possible D match to TRBD1 (6 bases). V lost 4 bases to trimming and J lost 0 bases, with 12 bases between them. This CDR3 is built from 16 residues. Germline-derived CDR1 and CDR2 are SEHNR and FQNEAQ (reference sequence). The CDR3 is CASSSQGTSTNEKLFF. The DNA for the CDR3 is TGTGCCAGCAGCTCACAGGGCACCTCAACTAATGAAAAACTGTTTTTT.

The chain uses TRBV5-1 and TRBJ2-1; 13 bases match TRBD2. CDR1 and CDR2 (germline): SGHRS, YFSETQ. This CDR3 contains 16 residues. Trimming at V came to 2 bases and at J to 5 bases, leaving 4 bases not matched to a gene. CDR3 sequence reads: CASSLLAGGPNNEQFF. The CDR3 nucleotides are TGCGCCAGCAGCTTACTAGCGGGGGGGCCCAACAATGAGCAGTTCTTC.

The V gene is TRBV14, the J gene TRBJ2-7; weak D call: TRBD2 (6 bases). The ends were cut back, 1 base at V and 1 base at J, with 14 bases in the middle. This CDR3 has 16 residues. From germline, CDR1 is SGHDN and CDR2 FVKESK. CDR3 residues: CASSQVWRDQSYEQYF. CDR3 DNA: TGTGCCAGCAGCCAAGTTTGGCGGGATCAGTCCTACGAGCAGTACTTC.

The J gene is TRBJ2-7, the V gene TRBV10-3; perhaps D is TRBD1 or TRBD2 (5 bases each). Trimming cost V 8 bases and J 6 bases, with 17 bases left between them. Germline V lookup: CDR1 ENHRY, CDR2 SYGVKD. The CDR3 length is 13 residues. CDR3 sequence: CAIGTIQGLEQYF. The CDR3 bases are TGTGCCATCGGGACGATTCAGGGTCTCGAGCAGTACTTC.

The rearrangement links TRBV28 to TRBJ2-5, with 11 positions matching TRBD2. V was clipped by 10 bases and J by 11 bases; unmatched bases: 15. This CDR3 has 14 amino acids. The germline V gene encodes CDR1 MDHEN and CDR2 SYDVKM. Written as DNA, the CDR3 is TGTGCCACCACCTTAGCGGGGGGGTACAATGAGCAGTACTTC. The encoded protein is CATTLAGGYNEQYF.

The J gene is TRBJ2-3, the V gene TRBV14; the match to TRBD2 covers 9 bases. CDR1 and CDR2 (germline): SGHDN, FVKESK. The CDR3 has 16 amino acids. J gave up 4 bases and V 0 bases, and 5 bases lay outside the gene matches. The CDR3 bases are TGTGCCAGCAGCCAAGAAGCTAGCGGGACCGCAGATACGCAGTATTTT. Translated: CASSQEASGTADTQYF.

This clonotype came up a few times. This chain uses TRBV29-1 with TRBJ2-7; the D is unclear. CDR1 and CDR2 (germline): SQVTM, ANQGSEA. CDR3 size: 13 residues. V lost 6 bases and J lost 5, with 17 bases in between. The CDR3 sequence is CSVAGHPADEQYF. As DNA, the CDR3 is TGCAGCGTCGCCGGGCACCCAGCCGACGAGCAGTACTTC.

This clonotype was seen at least ten times. The V gene is TRBV12-3 or TRBV12-4, the J gene TRBJ2-7; TRBD2 agrees at 11 bases. The CDR3 runs to 13 residues. The V and J ends lost 6 bases and 5 bases, in that order; junction bases with no gene match: 3. CDR3: CASRTSGIHEQYF. CDR3 nucleotide sequence: TGTGCCAGCAGGACTAGCGGGATACACGAGCAGTACTTC.

CDR3 amino acids: CASSSREGGYEAFF. In DNA form, the CDR3 reads TGTGCCAGCAGCTCTAGGGAGGGGGGATATGAAGCTTTCTTT. The chain is built from TRBV7-8 and TRBJ1-1; TRBD1 might be the D (6 bases). Trimming stripped 4 bases from V and 7 bases from J, with 16 bases between. CDR3 length equals 14 residues. Germline V CDR1 and CDR2: SGHVS, FQNEAQ.

This clonotype was found once. J is TRBJ1-5 and V is TRBV29-1, with TRBD1 as a possible D gene (5 bases). V lost 8 bases and J 0 bases, leaving 20 bases between the germline ends. The CDR3 spans 16 residues. CDR1 is SQVTM and CDR2 is ANQGSEA in the germline V gene. The CDR3 DNA follows: TGCAGCTCTGGGGGTCCGGGGAGAGATAGCAATCAGCCCCAGCATTTT. Translated, it gives CSSGGPGRDSNQPQHF. The entire variable domain, with the rest obtained from reference TRBV29-1 and TRBJ1-5, is as follows: SAVISQKPSRDICQRGTSLTIQCQVDSQVTMMFWYRQQPGQSLTLIATANQGSEATYESGFVIDKFPISRPNLTFSTLTVSNMSPEDSSIYLCSSGGPGRDSNQPQHFGDGTRLSIL.

Turning to this clonotype: A much larger clone is a single base away; this may be a read error. J is TRBJ2-7 and V is TRBV12-5; no firm D call. V lost 9 bases and J 2 bases, leaving 11 bases between the germline ends. There are 12 residues in the CDR3. Per the germline V gene, CDR1 is LGHNT and CDR2 is FRNRAP. The CDR3 reads CARTTSTYEQYF. CDR3 DNA sequence: TGTGCTAGGACGACGAGTACCTACGAGCAGTACTTC.

The V gene is TRBV18, the J gene TRBJ2-4; 7 positions match TRBD2. This CDR3 is 15 amino acids long. V trimming: 1 base; J trimming: 13 bases; junction bases outside the gene matches: 13. Per germline, CDR1 KGHSH and CDR2 LQKENI. In DNA form, the CDR3 reads TGTGCCAGCTCACCACTGGCGGGGGATTACAATGAGCAGTACTTC. As protein: CASSPLAGDYNEQYF.

Of note for this clonotype: An end of the junction does not agree with germline; a read error may underlie this. This chain connects TRBV11-2 to TRBJ2-5; D remains unclear. This CDR3 spans 15 amino acids. The germline V gene encodes CDR1 SGHAT and CDR2 FQNNGV. In DNA form, the CDR3 reads TGTGCCGGCAGCTGGGGTTCTTATAGCCCAGAGACCCAGTACTTC. Residues: CAGSWGSYSPETQYF. The complete variable domain, with remaining parts taken from reference TRBV11-2 and TRBJ2-5, reads EAGVAQSPRYKIIEKRQSVAFWCNPISGHATLYWYQQILGQGPKLLIQFQNNGVVDDSQLPKDRFSAERLKGVDSTLKIQPAKLEDSAVYLCAGSWGSYSPETQYFGPGTRLLVL.

CDR3 region: CASRLGPDTEAFF. The CDR3 DNA sequence: TGTGCCAGCAGGTTGGGGCCGGACACTGAAGCTTTCTTT. The V and J genes are TRBV3-1 and TRBJ1-1; perhaps TRBD1 as D (5 bases). Looked up from germline, CDR1 is LGHDT and CDR2 is YNNKEL (reference sequence). V was cut by 6 bases and J by 3 bases, with 11 bases left in between. This CDR3 has 13 residues.

Turning to this clonotype: The junction departs from the called germline gene at one end, perhaps through a read error. Written as DNA, the CDR3 is TGCAGTGCCCGGGGGGACCGGACCCAAAACATTCGGTACTTC. It specifies CSARGDRTQNIRYF. The V call is TRBV20-1, the J call TRBJ2-4; 7 bases fit TRBD2. Germline V gene data show CDR1 as DFQATT and CDR2 as SNEGSKA (reference sequence). The CDR3 sequence is 14 residues long.

CDR3: CASSQDVGTGTYNEQFF. The CDR3 DNA reads TGCGCCAGCAGCCAAGATGTGGGGACAGGAACCTACAATGAGCAGTTCTTC. The rearrangement joins TRBV4-1 to TRBJ2-1, with 8 bases aligning to TRBD1. After removal of 0 bases from V and 2 bases from J, the junction contained 6 bases not matched to a gene. Germline loops: CDR1 MGHRA, CDR2 YSYEKL. This CDR3 region has 17 residues.

The rearrangement uses TRBV30 and TRBJ2-6, with unresolved D. Trimming took off 4 bases at V and 2 bases at J, with 9 bases between the two ends. From germline, CDR1 is GTSNPN and CDR2 SVGIG (reference sequence). The CDR3 contains 14 residues. CDR3 sequence reads: CAWTGDTGANVLTF. The CDR3 DNA follows: TGTGCCTGGACAGGAGATACTGGGGCCAACGTCCTGACTTTC.